This note documents a single TCR beta chain sequence. The sample originates from a study of blood T cell repertoires in COVID-19. Study-level background: Acute and convalescent COVID-19 specimens originated in the United States, Italy and Spain. PBMCs, B-cell-depleted T cells, or T cells were the source of the cDNA or gDNA that made up the material.

The V segment lost 5 bases and the J segment 5 bases; nucleotides outside the gene matches: 14. Germline V gene sequence: CDR1 SGHNT, CDR2 YENEEA. This CDR3 has 18 amino acids. Per the original methods: How many nucleated cells were present was estimated from reference gene primer amplification. Generated by immunoSEQ multiplex PCR, the TCRdb table keeps only in-frame clones and is missing some. Clone size and the V and J calls come from that table; the DNA yielded D and trimming. The sample has about 140,000 clones; under 80% are singletons. This clonotype originated in a man older than 75 with acute or convalescent COVID-19. This rearrangement joins TRBV11-3 to TRBJ2-2, with 10 bases aligning to TRBD2. Specimen: peripheral blood. In nucleotides, the CDR3 is TGTGCCAGCAGCCCGGGGTGGCTAGCGGGGGACGTAACCGGGGAGCTGTTTTTT. This translates into CASSPGWLAGDVTGELFF.